Reported below is one T cell receptor (beta chain). The antigen is unknown. Germline trimming cut 9 bases from V and 2 bases from J; bases unmatched to any gene: 9. Looked up from germline, CDR1 is LNHDA and CDR2 is SQIVND (reference sequence). The CDR3 is made up of 14 amino acids. The data were produced by immunoSEQ multiplex PCR, yet TCRdb's version contains in-frame clones alone and is incomplete. This repertoire shows roughly 1,000,000 clones, 75% to 80% found once; its top ten account for 0.6% to 0.75%. The data derive from a study of shared clonotypes between healthy human individuals. Study-wide points: The small donor group covered limited genetic and exposure diversity. Of the naive CD4 clonotypes, around 4.9% were shared across a few donors. Sharing of clonotypes among donors was expected to vary with sequencing depth.

The receptor's source is a man younger than 35 in good health. Some clones in this sample may be carry-over from other donors' samples. The V and J genes are TRBV19 and TRBJ2-7; 8 bases map to TRBD2. Sequencing used memory CD4+ T cells from PBMCs. Specified subset: CD45RA-negative fraction. CDR3 sequence reads: CASQRASGPYEQYF. The CDR3 DNA is TGTGCCAGCCAGAGGGCTAGCGGGCCCTACGAGCAGTACTTC.